What follows is one T cell receptor beta chain and its context. This clone was seen more than once but under ten times. Its antigen has not been determined. There are no base qualities to consult, and no much larger clone falls within one base. This sample is part of a study of sequential checkpoint blockade in melanoma (dated by TCRdb to about 2019). Some background on the complete study: Patients were randomized 1:1 to first-line nivolumab followed by ipilimumab (arm A) or ipilimumab followed by nivolumab (arm B). Both trial sequences were followed by maintenance nivolumab. DNA from about a hundred pretreatment melanoma tumor samples underwent TCRbeta immunosequencing. For 20 to 25 patients, matched tumor biopsies were obtained before treatment and at week 13, following single-agent nivolumab (arm A) or ipilimumab (arm B). About three quarters of the matched pre- and post-treatment tumor biopsy pairs came from the same lesion. Results and caveats for the whole study, not just this receptor: Larger, independent patient cohorts are needed to validate the response-prediction model that combines TCR metrics and mutation burden. Small sample sizes and reduced statistical power limited the analyses of tumor T-cell fraction within each arm. Tumor T-cell fraction and clonality were correlated with PD-L1 staining and CD8+ T-cell counts, but not with mutational load. Achieving clinical benefit was about 30 times more likely for patients whose tumor T-cell fraction and clonality increased by week 13. In the nivolumab-first arm (arm A), pretreatment tumor TIL clonality was associated with response (P = .04).

The treatment or condition label, read with the paper, signifies: randomized to nivolumab then ipilimumab (arm A) or the reverse (arm B). Prior DNA-damaging chemotherapy had not been received by any trial patient. CheckMate 064, a randomized, open-label phase II trial of sequential checkpoint blockade, was the source of the samples, all of which came from patients with melanoma. Tumor TCR sequencing used genomic DNA from formalin-fixed paraffin-embedded (FFPE) tissue samples. TCRbeta CDR3 regions were immunosequenced from genomic DNA with the immunoSEQ Assay. Before high-throughput sequencing, the genomic DNA was amplified using bias-controlled multiplex PCR. Per the source publication's procedure: To quantify the absolute abundance of each unique TCRbeta CDR3 region, the sequences were collapsed and filtered. Clonality, defined as 1 minus Pielou's evenness, was calculated using only productive rearrangements. Tumor T-cell fraction was calculated by normalizing TCRbeta template counts to the amount of usable DNA, which was estimated from several housekeeping genes. A previously published method was used to identify clones whose frequencies were significantly greater in on-treatment samples than in baseline samples. TCRdb mirrors the immuneACCESS table, restricted to in-frame sequences. Some clones are absent from its copies; in checked studies, under half trace to an unresolved V gene, and the reason for the others is unknown. The V and J calls and clone size were taken over from that table, and D and trimming were inferred from the DNA. The sample yields several thousand clones; roughly 33% were counted once. About 6.6% of the sample is in the top ten clones.

This TCR was recovered from a human donor with melanoma. The source was tumor tissue (inferred from file names), collected from a patient given nivolumab and ipilimumab in sequence.

The CDR3 loop reads CASSYSVGTGVEKLFF. At the DNA level, the sequence is TGTGCCAGCAGTTACTCGGTGGGGACTGGGGTTGAAAAACTGTTTTTT. In this chain, TRBV6-8 is recombined with TRBJ1-4, and possibly TRBD1, on 5 matching bases. Relative to germline, V is 0 bases shorter and J is 7 bases shorter, with 15 bases between their ends. The CDR3 starts with the cysteine, ends with the phenylalanine, and has 16 residues. Left in the record is the CDR3 DNA by itself, 48 bases read in frame from the first base. Taken from the germline V gene, the CDR1 and CDR2 loops are MNHGY and SAAAGT.